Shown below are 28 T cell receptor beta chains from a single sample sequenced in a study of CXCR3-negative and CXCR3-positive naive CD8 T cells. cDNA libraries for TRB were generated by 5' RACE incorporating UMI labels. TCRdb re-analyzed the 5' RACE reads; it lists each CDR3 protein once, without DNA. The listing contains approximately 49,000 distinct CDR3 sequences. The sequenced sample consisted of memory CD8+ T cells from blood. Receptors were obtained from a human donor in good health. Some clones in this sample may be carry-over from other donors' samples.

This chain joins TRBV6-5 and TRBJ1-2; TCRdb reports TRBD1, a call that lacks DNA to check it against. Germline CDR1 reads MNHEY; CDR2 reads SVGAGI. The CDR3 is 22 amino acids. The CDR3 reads CASSQGPVNGQGGFPPNYGYTF.

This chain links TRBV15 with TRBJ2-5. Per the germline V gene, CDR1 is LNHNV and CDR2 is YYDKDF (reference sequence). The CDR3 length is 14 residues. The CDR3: CATSSRTKQETQYF.

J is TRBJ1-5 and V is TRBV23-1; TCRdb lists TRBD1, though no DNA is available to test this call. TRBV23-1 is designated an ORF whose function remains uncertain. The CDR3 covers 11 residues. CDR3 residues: CASSLGHRQDF.

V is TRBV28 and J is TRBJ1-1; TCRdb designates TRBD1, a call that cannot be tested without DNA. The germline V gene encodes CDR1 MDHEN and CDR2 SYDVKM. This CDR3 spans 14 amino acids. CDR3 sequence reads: CASRPLGANTEAFF.

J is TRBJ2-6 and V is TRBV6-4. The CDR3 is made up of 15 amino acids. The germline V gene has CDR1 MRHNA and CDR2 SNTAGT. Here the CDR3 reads CASSDSASGANVLTF.

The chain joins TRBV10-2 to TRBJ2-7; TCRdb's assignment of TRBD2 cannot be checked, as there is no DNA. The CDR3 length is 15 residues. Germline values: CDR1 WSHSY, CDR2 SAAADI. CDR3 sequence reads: CASSETSGNSYEQYF.

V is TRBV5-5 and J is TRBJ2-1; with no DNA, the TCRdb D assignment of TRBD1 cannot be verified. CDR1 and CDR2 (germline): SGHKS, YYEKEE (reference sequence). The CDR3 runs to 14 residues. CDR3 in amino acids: CASSLLRDDNEQFF.

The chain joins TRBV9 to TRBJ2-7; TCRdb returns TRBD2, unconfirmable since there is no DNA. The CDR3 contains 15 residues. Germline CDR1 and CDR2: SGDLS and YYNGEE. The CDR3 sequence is CASSASGSGSYEQYF.

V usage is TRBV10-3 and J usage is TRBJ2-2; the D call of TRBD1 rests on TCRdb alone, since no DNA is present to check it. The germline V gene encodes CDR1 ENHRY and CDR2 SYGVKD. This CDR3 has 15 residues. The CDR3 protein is CAIMEGQVNTGELFF.

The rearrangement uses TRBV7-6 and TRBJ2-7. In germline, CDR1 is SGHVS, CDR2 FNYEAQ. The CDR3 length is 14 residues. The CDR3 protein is CASSLEQSGYEQYF.

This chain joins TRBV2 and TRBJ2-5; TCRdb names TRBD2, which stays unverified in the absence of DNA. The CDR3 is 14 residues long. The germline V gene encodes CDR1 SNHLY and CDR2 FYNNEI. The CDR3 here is CASSPLAGEGTQYF.

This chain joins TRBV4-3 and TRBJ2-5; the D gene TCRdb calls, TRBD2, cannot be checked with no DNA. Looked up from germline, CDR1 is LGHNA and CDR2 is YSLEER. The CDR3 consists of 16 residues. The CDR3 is CASSQDGTSDQETQYF.

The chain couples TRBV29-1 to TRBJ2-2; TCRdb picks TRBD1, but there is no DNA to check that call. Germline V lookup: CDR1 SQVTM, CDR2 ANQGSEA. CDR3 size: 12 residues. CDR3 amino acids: CSGRGGTGELFF.

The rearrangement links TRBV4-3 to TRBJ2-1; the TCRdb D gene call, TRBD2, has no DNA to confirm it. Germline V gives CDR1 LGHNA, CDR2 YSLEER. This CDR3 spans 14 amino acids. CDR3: CASSQRGLAIEQFF.

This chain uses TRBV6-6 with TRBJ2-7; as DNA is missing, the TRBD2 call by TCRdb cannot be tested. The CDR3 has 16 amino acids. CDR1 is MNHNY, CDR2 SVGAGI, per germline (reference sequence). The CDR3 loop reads CASSYDLRGGSYEQYF.

CDR3 loop: CASSVDLTALEQYF. V usage is TRBV9 and J usage is TRBJ2-7; checking the TCRdb D call of TRBD2 is not possible without DNA. Germline V gene lookup returns CDR1 SGDLS and CDR2 YYNGEE. The CDR3 runs 14 residues.

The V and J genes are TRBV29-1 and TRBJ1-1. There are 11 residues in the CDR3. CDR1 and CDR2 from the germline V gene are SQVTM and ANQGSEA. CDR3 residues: CSVLLNTEAFF. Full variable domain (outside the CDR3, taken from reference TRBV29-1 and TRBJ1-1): SAVISQKPSRDICQRGTSLTIQCQVDSQVTMMFWYRQQPGQSLTLIATANQGSEATYESGFVIDKFPISRPNLTFSTLTVSNMSPEDSSIYLCSVLLNTEAFFGQGTRLTVV.

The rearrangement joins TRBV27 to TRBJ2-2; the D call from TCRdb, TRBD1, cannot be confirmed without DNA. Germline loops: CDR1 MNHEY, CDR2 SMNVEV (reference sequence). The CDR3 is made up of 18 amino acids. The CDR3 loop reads CASSPDPPTGSVTGELFF.

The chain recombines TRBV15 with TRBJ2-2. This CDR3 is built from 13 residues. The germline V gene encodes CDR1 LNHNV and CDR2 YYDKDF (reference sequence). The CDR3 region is CATSRGLAGELFF.

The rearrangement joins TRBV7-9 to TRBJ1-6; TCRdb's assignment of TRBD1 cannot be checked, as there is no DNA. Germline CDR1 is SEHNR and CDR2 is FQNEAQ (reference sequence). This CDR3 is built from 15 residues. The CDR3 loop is CASSSKGDRDSPLHF.

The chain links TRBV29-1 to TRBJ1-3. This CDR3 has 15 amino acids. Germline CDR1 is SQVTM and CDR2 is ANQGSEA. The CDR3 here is CSVEEDLSSGNTIYF.

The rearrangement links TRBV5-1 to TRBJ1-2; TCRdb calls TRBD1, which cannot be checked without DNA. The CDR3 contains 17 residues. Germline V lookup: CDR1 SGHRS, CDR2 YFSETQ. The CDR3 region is CASSPRRAGAVSYGYTF.

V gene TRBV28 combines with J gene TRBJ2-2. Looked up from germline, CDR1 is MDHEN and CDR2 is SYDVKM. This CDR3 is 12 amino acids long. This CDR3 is CASSFGTGELFF.

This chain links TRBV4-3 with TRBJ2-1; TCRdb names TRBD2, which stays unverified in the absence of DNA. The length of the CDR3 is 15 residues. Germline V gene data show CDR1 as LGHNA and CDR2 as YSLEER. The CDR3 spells CASSLSRGGADEQFF.

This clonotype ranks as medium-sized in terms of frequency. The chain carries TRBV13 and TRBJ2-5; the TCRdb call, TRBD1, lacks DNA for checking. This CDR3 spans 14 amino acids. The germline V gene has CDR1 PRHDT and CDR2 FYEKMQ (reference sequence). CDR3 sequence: CASRGQGEQETQYF.

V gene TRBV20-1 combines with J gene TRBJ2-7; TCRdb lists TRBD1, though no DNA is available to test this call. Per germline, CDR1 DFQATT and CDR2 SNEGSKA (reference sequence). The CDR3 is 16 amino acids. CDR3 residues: CSARDGTGSGGIEQYF.

CDR3 loop: CSVAGIQEYRQNIQYF. The rearrangement links TRBV29-1 to TRBJ2-4; the TRBD1 assignment by TCRdb is unverifiable without DNA. In germline, CDR1 is SQVTM, CDR2 ANQGSEA. The CDR3 is 16 residues long.

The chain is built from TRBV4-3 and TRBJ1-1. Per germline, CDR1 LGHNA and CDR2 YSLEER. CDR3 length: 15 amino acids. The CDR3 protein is CASSQGVGGGTEAFF.